This T cell receptor beta chain was sequenced in a study of radiotherapy plus CTLA-4 blockade in lung cancer. Study-level background: 15% to 20% of patients responded objectively, and about 30% achieved disease control. Whole-study results and caveats: Expansion of tumor-derived TCR clones was observed in blood after radiotherapy plus ipilimumab. In blood, early T cell clone dynamics reportedly predicted response best, together with interferon-beta.

Comment on this clone: Its specificity is not known.

Here immunoSEQ multiplex PCR was the method, and the copy in TCRdb shows in-frame clones only, minus some. The sample lists just under 45,000 clones, 55% to 80% occurring once. Ipilimumab CTLA-4 blockade and focal radiation were given to patients with chemo-refractory metastatic non-small-cell lung cancer. This TCR was recovered from a human donor with non-small cell lung cancer who had a partial response to radiotherapy plus ipilimumab. The sample consisted of peripheral blood, taken from a patient treated with radiotherapy plus ipilimumab.

CDR3 amino acids: CASSSGQSSYNEQFF. Here the CDR3 DNA reads TGTGCCAGCAGTTCCGGACAGAGCTCCTACAATGAGCAGTTCTTC. This sequence joins TRBV6-5 and TRBJ2-1; maybe TRBD1 (6 bases). Germline assignment: CDR1 MNHEY and CDR2 SVGAGI. V dropped 4 bases and J dropped 0 bases, with 10 bases sitting between them. This CDR3 comprises 15 residues.